This T cell receptor beta chain was sequenced in a study of blood T cell repertoires in COVID-19. Study-level information: Samples of COVID-19 (acute and convalescent) were obtained from the United States, Italy and Spain. In each case, the material was cDNA or gDNA derived from T cells, B-cell-depleted T cells, or PBMCs.

Authors' data handling: Amplification from reference gene primers served as the basis for estimated nucleated cell counts. Profiled with immunoSEQ multiplex PCR; TCRdb holds only in-frame clones, not every one. V and J calls and clone size are as listed in that table; D and trimming were resolved from the DNA. The sample consists of fewer than 350,000 clones, about 86% of them appearing once. V lost 1 base and J lost 4, with 10 bases in between. The CDR3 is 14 residues long. Germline V CDR1 and CDR2: MGHDK, SYGVNS. Followed longitudinally, the Seattle patients had been enrolled during active infection.

The material sequenced was peripheral blood. This sequence joins TRBV25-1 and TRBJ1-1, with D uncertain. This TCR was recovered from a woman in her 30s with COVID-19, enrolled during active disease. The CDR3 loop reads CASSESFGVTEAFF. The CDR3 coding sequence is TGTGCCAGCAGTGAATCTTTCGGGGTCACTGAAGCTTTCTTT. The full variable domain, in which reference TRBV25-1 and TRBJ1-1 provide the parts outside the CDR3, is EADIYQTPRYLVIGTGKKITLECSQTMGHDKMYWYQQDPGMELHLIHYSYGVNSTEKGDLSSESTVSRIRTEHFPLTLESARPSHTSQYLCASSESFGVTEAFFGQGTRLTVV.